This TCR beta chain was retrieved from a study of T cells after yellow fever vaccination. Study-wide background: The authors prepared low-cell-number fractions using SMART-Seq v4 Ultra Low Input.

This clonotype occurred a few times. Its antigen is undetermined. At one boundary the junction diverges from the germline segment, which might be a read error. The study's findings and limits: Clonotypes found in both CD4 and CD8 compartments made up a small share.

5'RACE template switching generated TCR cDNA, adding a universal primer site and UMIs. TCRdb redid the calling of the 5' RACE reads with MiXCR, one entry per CDR3 protein. The data hold about 350,000 distinct CDR3 sequences, with approximately 8% observed a single time. This sample comprised PBMCs, obtained around 45 days after the first yellow fever vaccination. This clonotype was sampled from a man aged 18 to 30 who received the YFV17D yellow fever vaccine.

The CDR3 here is CCARDLELAGGPYNEQFF. The CDR3 region has the DNA TGCTGTGCTAGAGATCTCGAGCTAGCGGGGGGGCCCTACAATGAGCAGTTCTTC. V gene TRBV20-1 combines with J gene TRBJ2-1; 12 bases fit TRBD2. This CDR3 region has 18 residues. CDR1 and CDR2 from the germline V gene are DFQATT and SNEGSKA (reference sequence).